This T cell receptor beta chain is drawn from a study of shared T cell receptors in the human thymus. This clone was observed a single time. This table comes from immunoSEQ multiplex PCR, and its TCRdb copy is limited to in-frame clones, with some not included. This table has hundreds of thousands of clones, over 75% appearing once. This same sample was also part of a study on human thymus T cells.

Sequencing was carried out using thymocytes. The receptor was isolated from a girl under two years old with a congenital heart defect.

CDR3 region: CASSRSGQGSDEQYF. CDR3 DNA sequence: TGTGCCAGCAGCCGATCCGGACAGGGGAGTGACGAGCAGTACTTC. The chain links TRBV14 to TRBJ2-7; 9 bases align to TRBD1. The germline V gene encodes CDR1 SGHDN and CDR2 FVKESK. J lost 5 bases, V lost 4 bases, and 9 bases had no gene match. The CDR3 totals 15 residues.